This T cell receptor beta chain was obtained from a study of early T cells in non-severe SARS-CoV-2 infection. Germline-derived CDR1 and CDR2 are MRHNA and SNTAGT. The ends were cut back, 4 bases at V and 5 bases at J, with 19 bases in the middle. The length of the CDR3 is 16 residues. The library protocol tagged individual cDNA molecules with unique molecular identifiers. TCRdb reprocessed the 5' RACE reads via MiXCR and lists one record per CDR3 protein. The table has 30,000 to 45,000 distinct CDR3 sequences, approximately 4.1% seen once. The chain is built from TRBV6-4 and TRBJ2-3; a weak D match, TRBD2 (5 bases). The sequencing input was whole blood. This clonotype originated in an adult who was a healthcare worker with PCR-confirmed SARS-CoV-2 infection or an uninfected control (not recorded which). The CDR3 protein is CASSASGEGLGDTQYF. Written as DNA, the CDR3 is TGTGCCAGCAGTGCCAGCGGAGAGGGCTTGGGAGATACGCAGTATTTT.